The text below deals with one TCR beta chain. This sample is drawn from a study of OX40 agonist ivuxolimab in advanced cancers. Assay used: immunoSEQ multiplex PCR; TCRdb lists only in-frame clones, some missing. The profile covers 80,000 to 95,000 clones, with about 86% appearing a single time and roughly 2% taken by the ten largest. Trimming cost V 5 bases and J 3 bases; bases outside gene matches: 4. Germline V gives CDR1 MRHNA, CDR2 SNTAGT. CDR3 length: 16 residues. J is TRBJ2-1 and V is TRBV6-4, with 13 bases that match TRBD2. The sequences come from CD4+ or CD8+ T cells sorted from blood, collected in a trial of the OX40 agonist ivuxolimab. The TCR sequence derives from an adult with an advanced solid tumor such as melanoma, head and neck, liver or kidney cancer. The CDR3 loop is CASSQGLAGDYNEQFF. The CDR3 coding sequence is TGTGCCAGCAGTCAAGGACTAGCGGGGGACTACAATGAGCAGTTCTTC.